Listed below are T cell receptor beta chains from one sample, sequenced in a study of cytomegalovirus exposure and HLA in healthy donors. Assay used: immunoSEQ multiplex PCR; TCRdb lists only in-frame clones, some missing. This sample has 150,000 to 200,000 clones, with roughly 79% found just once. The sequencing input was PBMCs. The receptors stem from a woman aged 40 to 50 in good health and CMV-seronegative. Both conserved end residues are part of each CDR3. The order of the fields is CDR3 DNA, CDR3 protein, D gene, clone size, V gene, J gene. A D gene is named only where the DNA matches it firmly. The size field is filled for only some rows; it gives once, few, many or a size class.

TGCGCCAGCAGCCAGGCCTGGGACAGGGAGGACTATGGCTACACCTTC	CASSQAWDREDYGYTF	TRBD1	.	TRBV4-1	TRBJ1-2
TGTGCCAGCAGTACAGGGGGCGGCAATCAGCCCCAGCATTTT	CASSTGGGNQPQHF	TRBD1	once	TRBV28	TRBJ1-5
TGTGCCAGCAGTCTGGGACTACGGAACACCGGGGAGCTGTTTTTT	CASSLGLRNTGELFF	TRBD2	few	TRBV27	TRBJ2-2
TGTGCCAGCAGTTCATTCGCCGGGGGGCAAGAGACCCAGTACTTC	CASSSFAGGQETQYF	TRBD2	.	TRBV6-5	TRBJ2-5
TGTGCCAGCAGCACTTTAGCGGGAGGTCCATACAATGAGCAGTTCTTC	CASSTLAGGPYNEQFF	TRBD2	.	TRBV9	TRBJ2-1
TGTGCCAGCACCGATTTGGCTAGCGGGGTCCCCTACGAGCAGTACTTC	CASTDLASGVPYEQYF	TRBD2	.	TRBV2	TRBJ2-7
TGTGCCAGCAGGTCGCGGGAGGGCCGCGCAGATACGCAGTATTTT	CASRSREGRADTQYF	.	.	TRBV21-1	TRBJ2-3
TGTGCCAGCAGCCAAGAGAGGGGGATTAATCAGCCCCAGCATTTT	CASSQERGINQPQHF	.	.	TRBV4-2	TRBJ1-5
TGCGCCAGCAGCCCGGGGGGCTTGGAGGATGAGCAGTTCTTC	CASSPGGLEDEQFF	.	.	TRBV5-1	TRBJ2-1
TGTGCCTGGAGGTATAGGGCGGGAGGGCTTTTCACAGATACGCAGTATTTT	CAWRYRAGGLFTDTQYF	TRBD2	.	TRBV30	TRBJ2-3
TGTGCCAGCAGCGTGGCAACCCGCACAGATACGCAGTATTTT	CASSVATRTDTQYF	.	.	TRBV9	TRBJ2-3
TGTGCCAGCACCCTCAGGGATGGCTACACCTTC	CASTLRDGYTF	.	.	TRBV2	TRBJ1-2
TGTGCCAGCACTCGGGTAGGGACAGCTTATGAGCAGTACTTC	CASTRVGTAYEQYF	TRBD1	few	TRBV6-6	TRBJ2-7
TGTGCCAGCAGTTACGACAGGGGTAACAATGAGCAGTTCTTC	CASSYDRGNNEQFF	TRBD1	.	TRBV6-5	TRBJ2-1
TGTGCCAGCAGTTACGGTACCACAGGGGGCTATGGCTACACCTTC	CASSYGTTGGYGYTF	TRBD1	.	TRBV6-6	TRBJ1-2
TGTGCCTGGAGGAGGCCCTACAATGAGCAGTTCTTC	CAWRRPYNEQFF	.	.	TRBV30	TRBJ2-1
TGTGCCAGCACCAGGGACAGGGCGCTTGTCTACGAGCAGTACTTC	CASTRDRALVYEQYF	TRBD1	.	TRBV6-5	TRBJ2-7
TGTGCCAGCAGCGTAGAGGGCAGGGCGGAGACCCAGTACTTC	CASSVEGRAETQYF	.	.	TRBV9	TRBJ2-5
TGCGCCAGCAGCCAGGGACAGACTACCGGGGAGCTGTTTTTT	CASSQGQTTGELFF	TRBD1	.	TRBV5-1	TRBJ2-2
TGTGCCAGCAGACCGGGCAGGGCCTACGAGCAGTACTTC	CASRPGRAYEQYF	.	.	TRBV28	TRBJ2-7
TGTGCCAGCAGCTTACGGGACAGTCCTGAAGATACGCAGTATTTT	CASSLRDSPEDTQYF	TRBD1	.	TRBV11-3	TRBJ2-3
TGTGCCAGCCGCTTAAAAGGGGCTAGTGGGGGGGAGCTGTTTTTT	CASRLKGASGGELFF	.	.	TRBV4-2	TRBJ2-2
TGCGCCAGCAGCTTGTTACGGGTTAACACTGAAGCTTTCTTT	CASSLLRVNTEAFF	.	once	TRBV5-1	TRBJ1-1
TGCGCCAGCAGCTTGGGGACTAGCGGGAGGGCCGTTGAAGAGACCCAGTACTTC	CASSLGTSGRAVEETQYF	TRBD2	few	TRBV5-1	TRBJ2-5
TGTGCCAGCAGTCTTAGCGGGCCCTACGAGCAGTACTTC	CASSLSGPYEQYF	TRBD2	.	TRBV28	TRBJ2-7
TGTGCCAGCAGACCCGGGACAGGGAACTATGGCTACACCTTC	CASRPGTGNYGYTF	TRBD1	.	TRBV9	TRBJ1-2
TGTGCCAGCAGTGCAACAGGAGTATATGATTCAGGTACCTACGAGCAGTACTTC	CASSATGVYDSGTYEQYF	.	.	TRBV6-9	TRBJ2-7
TGTGCCAGCAGCCTACAGGGGATGAACACTGAAGCTTTCTTT	CASSLQGMNTEAFF	TRBD1	.	TRBV7-9	TRBJ1-1
TGCGCCAGCAGAGTCGACACCGGGAGGGAGACCCAGTACTTC	CASRVDTGRETQYF	TRBD2	once	TRBV5-1	TRBJ2-5
TGTGCCAGCAGTGGACTAGCGGGAGCTACCGGGGAGCTGTTTTTT	CASSGLAGATGELFF	TRBD2	.	TRBV2	TRBJ2-2
TGTGCCAGTGGCCCCGGACTCAATCAGCCCCAGCATTTT	CASGPGLNQPQHF	.	few	TRBV19	TRBJ1-5
TGTGCCAGTAGTGGAAATTCCGTGGACAGTAACTATGGCTACACCTTC	CASSGNSVDSNYGYTF	.	.	TRBV19	TRBJ1-2
TGTGCCTGGAGGGTTAGCGGGACCGCCACAGATACGCAGTATTTT	CAWRVSGTATDTQYF	TRBD2	.	TRBV30	TRBJ2-3
TGCGCCAGCCGAAGTGGGGCAGACGATCAGCCCCAGCATTTT	CASRSGADDQPQHF	.	.	TRBV5-1	TRBJ1-5
TGTGCCAGCAGTACAGGGTACACTGAAGCTTTCTTT	CASSTGYTEAFF	.	.	TRBV6-1	TRBJ1-1
TGTGCCAGCAGCGTAGAAGGCGACAGGCCTAGCTCCTACAATGAGCAGTTCTTC	CASSVEGDRPSSYNEQFF	.	.	TRBV9	TRBJ2-1
TGTGCCAGTAGTATCAGTGTTGGCTTGGGCACAGATACGCAGTATTTT	CASSISVGLGTDTQYF	.	.	TRBV19	TRBJ2-3
TGTGCCAGCAGCTTAGTACGGGGAGATACGCAGTATTTT	CASSLVRGDTQYF	.	.	TRBV11-3	TRBJ2-3
TGTGCCAGCAGCTTAGGGATCTTGTCGGGCACCGGGGAGCTGTTTTTT	CASSLGILSGTGELFF	.	few	TRBV11-3	TRBJ2-2
TGTGCCTGGAGGGTGGCGGGGGGTCAGTATTTT	CAWRVAGGQYF	TRBD2	.	TRBV30	TRBJ2-3
TGTGCCAGCAGTTCCCAAGGGGCCGAGTCAGACACCATATATTTT	CASSSQGAESDTIYF	.	.	TRBV28	TRBJ1-3
TGCGCCAGCTTAAAGGGACAGGGAGACAATCAGCCCCAGCATTTT	CASLKGQGDNQPQHF	TRBD1	.	TRBV5-1	TRBJ1-5
TGTGCCAGCAGCCGGGGGACTAGCGGGATCCAAGAGACCCAGTACTTC	CASSRGTSGIQETQYF	TRBD2	.	TRBV5-4	TRBJ2-5
TGTGCCAGCAGTTACCAGGGGGTACAAGAGACCCAGTACTTC	CASSYQGVQETQYF	TRBD1	.	TRBV6-5	TRBJ2-5
TGTGCCAGCAGCTTGGGACCCGGCGGGAGCTCCTACGAGCAGTACTTC	CASSLGPGGSSYEQYF	TRBD2	.	TRBV5-4	TRBJ2-7
TGTGCCAGCAGCCCCGGGGGGACAGATACGCAGTATTTT	CASSPGGTDTQYF	TRBD2	.	TRBV5-4	TRBJ2-3
TGTGCCAGCAGCATATGGTGGGGGGACCAAGAGACCCAGTACTTC	CASSIWWGDQETQYF	.	.	TRBV5-4	TRBJ2-5
TGTGCCAGCTCACCTGGACAGGGAAGGGAGCAGTACTTC	CASSPGQGREQYF	TRBD1	few	TRBV18	TRBJ2-7